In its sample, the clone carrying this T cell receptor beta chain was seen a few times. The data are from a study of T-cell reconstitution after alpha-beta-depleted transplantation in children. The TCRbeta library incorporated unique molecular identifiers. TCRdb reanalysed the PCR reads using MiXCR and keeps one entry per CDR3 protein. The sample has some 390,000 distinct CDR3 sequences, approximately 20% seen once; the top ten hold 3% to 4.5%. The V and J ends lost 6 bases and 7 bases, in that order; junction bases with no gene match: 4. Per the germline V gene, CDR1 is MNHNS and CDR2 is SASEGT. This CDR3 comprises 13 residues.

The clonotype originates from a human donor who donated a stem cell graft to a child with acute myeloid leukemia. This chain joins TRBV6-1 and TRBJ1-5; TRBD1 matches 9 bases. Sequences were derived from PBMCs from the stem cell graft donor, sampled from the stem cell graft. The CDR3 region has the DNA TGTGCCAGCAGGGAGGGACAGGGACAGCCCCAGCATTTT. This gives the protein CASREGQGQPQHF.